A selection of T cell receptor beta chains follows, all from one sample in a study of beta chain features in type 1 diabetes. Only in-frame clones appear in the TCRdb table, and some are missing; sequencing was by immunoSEQ multiplex PCR. The sample lists about 640,000 clones, around 12% occurring once. Material for sequencing was naive CD4+ T cells from blood. The receptor set was obtained from a man younger than 45 with type 1 diabetes. Each CDR3 is given with its conserved first and last residue. The D gene is left open where the match is weak. A row's size may be missing; if present it is once, few, many or a size class.

v_call	j_call	clone_size	d_call	cdr3_nt	cdr3_aa
TRBV7-9	TRBJ2-3	NA	NA	TGTGCCAGCAGCTTATCAGGACAGCTTCCTAGCACAGATACGCAGTATTTT	CASSLSGQLPSTDTQYF
TRBV10-3	TRBJ2-5	few	TRBD2	TGTGCCATCAGTGCTCTAGCGGGGGTGCAAGAGACCCAGTACTTC	CAISALAGVQETQYF
TRBV27	TRBJ2-3	NA	TRBD1	TGTGCCACCAATCGACAGGGAGTGAAAGATACGCAGTATTTT	CATNRQGVKDTQYF
TRBV6-5	TRBJ2-3	NA	TRBD2	TGTGCCAGCAGAAGGACTAGCGGAACCACAGATACGCAGTATTTT	CASRRTSGTTDTQYF
TRBV23-1	TRBJ2-7	few	NA	TGCGCCAGCAGTCGTACCTCTCGATATTACGAGCAGTACTTC	CASSRTSRYYEQYF
TRBV7-2	TRBJ2-3	few	NA	TGTGCCAGCAGCCCGGGCGACGGATATACGCAGTATTTT	CASSPGDGYTQYF
TRBV6-6	TRBJ1-5	NA	NA	TGTGCCAGCAGTTACGACAGGAGGGGTCAGCCCCAGCATTTT	CASSYDRRGQPQHF
TRBV7-9	TRBJ2-1	few	TRBD1	TGTGCCAGCAGCACCTTACAGGGGGCCGGCTACAATGAGCAGTTCTTC	CASSTLQGAGYNEQFF
TRBV7-9	TRBJ1-3	NA	TRBD1	TGTGCCAGCAGCGCTGGGACAGGGTATGGAAACACCATATATTTT	CASSAGTGYGNTIYF
TRBV5-4	TRBJ1-2	NA	NA	TGTGCCAGCAGCTTATTCGGTAGCTACACCTTC	CASSLFGSYTF
TRBV10-2	TRBJ1-2	few	TRBD1	TGCGCCAGTAAGGGACAGAAGAACTATGGCTACACCTTC	CASKGQKNYGYTF
TRBV28	TRBJ1-2	few	NA	TGTGCCAGCAGCCAGATCTATGGCTACACCTTC	CASSQIYGYTF
TRBV1	TRBJ2-1	few	NA	TGCACCAGCAGCCCAAATGGTGGCAATGAGCAGTTCTTC	CTSSPNGGNEQFF
TRBV30	TRBJ2-7	NA	NA	TGTGCCTGGAGTCAAGGGGCGGCGCAGTACTTC	CAWSQGAAQYF
TRBV6-6	TRBJ2-5	NA	NA	TGTGCCAGCAGTCCTAAAGAGACCCAGTACTTC	CASSPKETQYF
TRBV7-9	TRBJ1-2	few	NA	TGTGCCAGCAGCGAAGAACAGAATGGCTACACCTTC	CASSEEQNGYTF
TRBV7-2	TRBJ2-1	NA	NA	TGTGCCGGGGGGGCCAGTATCGATGAGCAGTTCTTC	CAGGASIDEQFF
TRBV10-2	TRBJ2-7	NA	TRBD1	TGCGCCAGCAGGGCTACAGGGGGCTACTACGAGCAGTACTTC	CASRATGGYYEQYF
TRBV7-9	TRBJ1-1	few	NA	TGTGCCAGCAGCTTAGTACCGATGAACACTGAAGCTTTCTTT	CASSLVPMNTEAFF
TRBV6-5	TRBJ2-2	few	NA	TGTGCCAGCAGTTGGCAGGGTAACACCGGGGAGCTGTTTTTT	CASSWQGNTGELFF
TRBV7-9	TRBJ2-1	few	TRBD1	TGTGCCAGCAGCTTTACAGGGGGATACTACAATGAGCAGTTCTTC	CASSFTGGYYNEQFF
TRBV7-3	TRBJ2-1	NA	NA	TGTGCCAGCAGCTTACAGGGTCGATCCGGCAATGAGCAGTTCTTC	CASSLQGRSGNEQFF
TRBV29-1	TRBJ1-1	few	NA	TGCAGTACCCAAACAGGGATAAAAGCTTTCTTT	CSTQTGIKAFF